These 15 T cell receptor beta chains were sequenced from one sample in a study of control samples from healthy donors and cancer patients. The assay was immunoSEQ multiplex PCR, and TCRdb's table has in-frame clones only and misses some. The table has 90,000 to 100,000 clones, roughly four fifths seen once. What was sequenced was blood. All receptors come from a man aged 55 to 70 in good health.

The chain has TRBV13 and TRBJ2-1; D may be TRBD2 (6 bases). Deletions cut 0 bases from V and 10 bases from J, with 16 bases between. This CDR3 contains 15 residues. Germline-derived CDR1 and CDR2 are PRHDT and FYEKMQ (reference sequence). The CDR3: CASSLGIPGGTEQFF. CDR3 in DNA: TGTGCCAGCAGCTTAGGCATCCCCGGGGGAACCGAGCAGTTCTTC.

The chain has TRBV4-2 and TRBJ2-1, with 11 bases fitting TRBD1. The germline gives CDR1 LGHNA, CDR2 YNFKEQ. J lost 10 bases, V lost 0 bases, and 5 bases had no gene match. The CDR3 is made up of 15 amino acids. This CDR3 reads CASSQEDRGLGEQFF. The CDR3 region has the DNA TGTGCCAGCAGCCAAGAGGACAGGGGGCTAGGGGAGCAGTTCTTC.

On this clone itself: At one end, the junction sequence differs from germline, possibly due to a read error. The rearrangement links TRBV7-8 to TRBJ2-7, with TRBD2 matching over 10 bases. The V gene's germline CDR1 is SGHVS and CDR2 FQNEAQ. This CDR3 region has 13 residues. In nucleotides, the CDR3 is TGTGCCAGCAGCCTAGCGGGGGCCTACGAGCAGTACTTC. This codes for CASSLAGAYEQYF.

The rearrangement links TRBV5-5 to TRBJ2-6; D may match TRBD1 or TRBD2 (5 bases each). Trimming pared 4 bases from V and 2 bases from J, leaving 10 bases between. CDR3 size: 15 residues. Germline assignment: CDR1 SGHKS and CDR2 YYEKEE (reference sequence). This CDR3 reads CASSPGTAGANVLTF. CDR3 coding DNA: TGTGCCAGCAGCCCAGGGACGGCTGGGGCCAACGTCCTGACTTTC.

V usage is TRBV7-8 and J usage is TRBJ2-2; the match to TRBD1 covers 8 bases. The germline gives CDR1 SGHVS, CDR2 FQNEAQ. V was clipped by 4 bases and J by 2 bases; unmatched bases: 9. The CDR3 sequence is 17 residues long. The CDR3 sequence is CASSSIFGQGNTGELFF. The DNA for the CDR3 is TGTGCCAGCAGCTCTATCTTTGGACAGGGCAACACCGGGGAGCTGTTTTTT. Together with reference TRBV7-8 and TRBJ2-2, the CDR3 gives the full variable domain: GAGVSQSPRYKVAKRGQDVALRCDPISGHVSLFWYQQALGQGPEFLTYFQNEAQLDKSGLPSDRFFAERPEGSVSTLKIQRTQQEDSAVYLCASSSIFGQGNTGELFFGEGSRLTVL.

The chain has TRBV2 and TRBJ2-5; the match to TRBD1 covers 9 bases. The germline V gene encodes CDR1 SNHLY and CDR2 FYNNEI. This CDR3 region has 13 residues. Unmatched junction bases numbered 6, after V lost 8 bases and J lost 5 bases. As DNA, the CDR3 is TGTGCCAGCTCTGGACAGGGGCGGGAGACCCAGTACTTC. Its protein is CASSGQGRETQYF.

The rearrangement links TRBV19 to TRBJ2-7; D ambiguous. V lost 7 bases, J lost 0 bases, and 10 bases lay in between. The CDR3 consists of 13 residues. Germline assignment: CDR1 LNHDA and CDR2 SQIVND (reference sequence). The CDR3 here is CASTPRGSYEQYF. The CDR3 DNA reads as TGTGCCAGTACCCCCCGCGGCTCCTACGAGCAGTACTTC.

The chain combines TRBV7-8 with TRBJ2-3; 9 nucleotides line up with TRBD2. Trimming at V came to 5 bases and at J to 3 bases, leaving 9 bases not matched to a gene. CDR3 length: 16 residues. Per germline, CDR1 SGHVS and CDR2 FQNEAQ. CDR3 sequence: CASSLRASGVTDTQYF. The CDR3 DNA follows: TGTGCCAGCAGCCTTCGGGCTAGCGGGGTTACAGATACGCAGTATTTT.

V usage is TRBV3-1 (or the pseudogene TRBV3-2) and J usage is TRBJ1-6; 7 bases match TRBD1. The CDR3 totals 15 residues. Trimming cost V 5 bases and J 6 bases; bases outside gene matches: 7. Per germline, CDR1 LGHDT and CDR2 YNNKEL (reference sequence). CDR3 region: CASSGQVMGNSPLHF. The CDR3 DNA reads TGTGCCAGCAGCGGACAGGTGATGGGTAATTCACCCCTCCACTTT.

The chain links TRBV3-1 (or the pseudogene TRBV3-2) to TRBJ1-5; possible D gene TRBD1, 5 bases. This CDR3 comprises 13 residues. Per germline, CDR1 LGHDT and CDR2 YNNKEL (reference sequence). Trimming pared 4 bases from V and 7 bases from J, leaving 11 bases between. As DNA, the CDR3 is TGTGCCAGCAGCCCCAAACGGGGGCAGCCCCAGCATTTT. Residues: CASSPKRGQPQHF.

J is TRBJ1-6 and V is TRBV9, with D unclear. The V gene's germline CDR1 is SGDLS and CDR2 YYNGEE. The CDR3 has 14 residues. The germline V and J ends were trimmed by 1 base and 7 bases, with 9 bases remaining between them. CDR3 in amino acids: CASSVRERNSPLHF. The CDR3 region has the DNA TGTGCCAGCAGCGTAAGGGAACGGAATTCACCCCTCCACTTT.

CDR3 nucleotide sequence: TGTGCCAGCAGTCCCAGGAGGCAGGGACCCCAGCATTTT. Protein: CASSPRRQGPQHF. This sequence joins TRBV3-1 (or the pseudogene TRBV3-2) and TRBJ1-5; the D gene is possibly TRBD1 (5 bases). The germline V and J ends were trimmed by 6 bases and 10 bases, with 16 bases remaining between them. The CDR3 length is 13 residues. The germline V gene has CDR1 LGHDT and CDR2 YNNKEL (reference sequence).

CDR3 nucleotides: TGTGCCAGCAGCCCTGGGACAGGGGGGGCTGCAACTAATGAAAAACTGTTTTTT. As protein: CASSPGTGGAATNEKLFF. The chain couples TRBV11-2 to TRBJ1-4; 11 bases agree with TRBD1. Germline loops: CDR1 SGHAT, CDR2 FQNNGV. The V segment lost 5 bases and the J segment 0 bases; nucleotides outside the gene matches: 8. This CDR3 contains 18 residues.

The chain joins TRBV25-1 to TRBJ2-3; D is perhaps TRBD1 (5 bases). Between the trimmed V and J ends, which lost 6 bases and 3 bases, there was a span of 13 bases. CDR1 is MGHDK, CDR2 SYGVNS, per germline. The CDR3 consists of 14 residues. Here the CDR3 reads CASSRDLGTDTQYF. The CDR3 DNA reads TGTGCCAGCAGCAGGGATTTGGGAACAGATACGCAGTATTTT.

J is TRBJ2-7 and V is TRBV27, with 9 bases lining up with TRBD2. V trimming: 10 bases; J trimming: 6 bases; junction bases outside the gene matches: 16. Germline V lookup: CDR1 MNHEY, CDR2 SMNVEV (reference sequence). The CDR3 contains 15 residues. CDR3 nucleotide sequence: TGTGCCACCCGCCGACTAGCGGAGGGGGGCTCCGAGCAGTACTTC. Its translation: CATRRLAEGGSEQYF.